This T cell receptor (beta chain) was observed in a study of T cell responses to AZD1222 COVID-19 vaccine. Sequencing was performed with immunoSEQ multiplex PCR; in TCRdb, only in-frame clones are kept and a portion is missing. In the table there are 200,000 or so clones, 92% of which are singletons. Germline lookup yields CDR1 SGHDT and CDR2 YYEEEE. V lost 3 bases, J lost 5 bases, and 4 bases stayed unmatched. This CDR3 is built from 14 residues. The V gene is TRBV5-6, the J gene TRBJ2-1; 8 nucleotides match TRBD2. The sample here was peripheral blood, taken on day 0 of AZD1222 vaccination. The receptor was derived from an adult in good health. CDR3 coding DNA: TGTGCCAGCAGCTCGGCCGGGGGGGACAATGAGCAGTTCTTC. It specifies CASSSAGGDNEQFF.